What follows is one TCR beta chain and its context. Healthy Caucasian donors formed the entire cohort. V lost 5 bases and J lost 6, with 15 bases in between. The CDR3 is made up of 14 amino acids. The source of the sample is a study of identical twins. TCRdb reprocessed the 5' RACE reads with MiXCR, giving one entry per CDR3 protein. The table has 1,800,000 or so distinct CDR3 sequences, about 32% seen once. The sequence was obtained from a newborn girl in good health. Sequenced input: cord blood. J is TRBJ2-3 and V is TRBV12-3 or TRBV12-4; D possibly corresponds to TRBD1 (6 bases). CDR3 coding DNA: TGTGCCAGCAGTGCGACAGGAAAAAAGGATACGCAGTATTTT. Its translation is CASSATGKKDTQYF.